Below, 14 T cell receptor beta chains from the same sample are listed, as sequenced in a study of PD-L1 blockade in urothelial cancer (dated by TCRdb to about 2017). Preparation of the library involved the immunoSEQ multiplex PCR assay. TCRdb's version of the immuneACCESS table is confined to in-frame rearrangements and falls short of the full clone set. An unresolved V gene accounts for under half of the shortfall where checked; the remainder is of unknown origin. For this sample the table gives approximately 70,000 clones, of which around nine tenths were detected only once. The ten largest clones represent less than 3.5% of the sample. The sequences come from PBMCs, collected around atezolizumab (anti-PD-L1) treatment. These TCRs come from a man aged 60 to 69 with urothelial cancer.

This sequence joins TRBV28 and TRBJ1-3; possible D gene TRBD1, 5 bases. The germline V gene has CDR1 MDHEN and CDR2 SYDVKM. The CDR3 loop spans 13 amino acids. The V end lost 6 bases, the J end lost 3 bases, and 9 bases lay between the germline ends. The CDR3 region has the DNA TGTGCCAGCAGCCCGGGGGATGGAAACACCATATATTTT. Encoded protein: CASSPGDGNTIYF.

The V call is TRBV5-1, the J call TRBJ1-3, with D possibly being TRBD1 (6 bases). Trimming pared 4 bases from V and 3 bases from J, leaving 17 bases between. The V gene's germline CDR1 is SGHRS and CDR2 YFSETQ. CDR3 length equals 16 residues. CDR3 protein: CASSREGGKSGNTIYF. The CDR3 DNA follows: TGCGCCAGCAGCCGGGAGGGGGGTAAAAGTGGAAACACCATATATTTT.

The chain links TRBV5-6 to TRBJ1-1, with D uncertain. This CDR3 region has 13 residues. From germline, CDR1 is SGHDT and CDR2 YYEEEE. Trimming pared 3 bases from V and 5 bases from J, leaving 11 bases between. In DNA form, the CDR3 reads TGTGCCAGCAGCTCTAATGTCCTGACTGAAGCTTTCTTT. This codes for CASSSNVLTEAFF.

The chain recombines TRBV19 with TRBJ2-3, with TRBD2 as a possible D gene (6 bases). CDR3 length: 15 amino acids. Trimming left V 6 bases short and J 2 bases short, with 15 bases between. Looked up from germline, CDR1 is LNHDA and CDR2 is SQIVND (reference sequence). The CDR3 bases are TGTGCCAGTAGGGATCTAGCGCGCACCACAGATACGCAGTATTTT. Protein product: CASRDLARTTDTQYF. Combining the CDR3 with reference TRBV19 and TRBJ2-3 gives the whole variable domain DGGITQSPKYLFRKEGQNVTLSCEQNLNHDAMYWYRQDPGQGLRLIYYSQIVNDFQKGDIAEGYSVSREKKESFPLTVTSAQKNPTAFYLCASRDLARTTDTQYFGPGTRLTVL.

As regards this clone: The sample holds other DNA sequences that translate to the same CDR3. The chain recombines TRBV5-1 with TRBJ1-2, with 9 bases aligning to TRBD1. The CDR3 spans 13 residues. Germline V gene sequence: CDR1 SGHRS, CDR2 YFSETQ. The J segment lost 4 bases and the V segment lost 4 bases, leaving 2 bases of the junction unmatched. CDR3 nucleotides: TGCGCCAGCAGCCAGGGACAGGGCTATGGCTACACCTTC. Its protein product is CASSQGQGYGYTF.

The rearrangement uses TRBV7-2 and TRBJ2-7; the match to TRBD2 covers 7 bases. Trimming took 3 bases from V and 2 from J; bases not matched to a gene: 7. The CDR3 is 15 amino acids. CDR1 is SGHTA, CDR2 FQGNSA, per germline. DNA for the CDR3: TGTGCCAGCAGCTTCGATCCTAGCGGAGCCTACGAGCAGTACTTC. Amino acids: CASSFDPSGAYEQYF.

The genes are TRBV30 and TRBJ2-7; no reliable D call. The V gene's germline CDR1 is GTSNPN and CDR2 SVGIG (reference sequence). The CDR3 runs to 11 residues. Trimming left V 1 base short and J 5 bases short, with 6 bases between. CDR3 protein: CAWSGANEQYF. The CDR3 DNA reads as TGTGCCTGGAGTGGGGCTAACGAGCAGTACTTC.

The chain joins TRBV27 to TRBJ2-3; TRBD2 matches 7 bases. Germline V CDR1 and CDR2: MNHEY, SMNVEV (reference sequence). The junction had 17 bases not matched to a gene; V was cut back by 6 bases and J by 5 bases. This CDR3 is built from 17 residues. The CDR3 nucleotides are TGTGCCAGCAGGAAAGTTTTAATTGGACTAGAAGGAGATACGCAGTATTTT. Protein sequence: CASRKVLIGLEGDTQYF.

This chain uses TRBV18 with TRBJ2-5; unclear D gene. Per the germline V gene, CDR1 is KGHSH and CDR2 is LQKENI. The V and J ends lost 1 base and 0 bases respectively, with 6 bases between them. The CDR3 sequence is 14 residues long. CDR3 DNA sequence: TGTGCCAGCTCACCACGCAGGAACCAAGAGACCCAGTACTTC. Its protein product is CASSPRRNQETQYF.

This rearrangement joins TRBV29-1 to TRBJ1-1; no clear D gene. Looked up from germline, CDR1 is SQVTM and CDR2 is ANQGSEA. The V and J ends lost 4 bases and 4 bases respectively, with 16 bases between them. The CDR3 contains 14 residues. The DNA for the CDR3 is TGCAGCGTTGTGGGGAGGGCGCGGGCCACTGAAGCTTTCTTT. Amino acids: CSVVGRARATEAFF.

The chain couples TRBV29-1 to TRBJ2-7; the match to TRBD2 covers 11 bases. The CDR3 runs 13 residues. Germline assignment: CDR1 SQVTM and CDR2 ANQGSEA. V lost 7 bases and J lost 0; bases outside the gene matches: 2. The CDR3 DNA reads TGCAGCGCCGGGACTAGCGGCTCCTACGAGCAGTACTTC. Its protein is CSAGTSGSYEQYF.

This sequence joins TRBV28 and TRBJ1-2; D uncertain. This CDR3 contains 14 residues. Germline-derived CDR1 and CDR2 are MDHEN and SYDVKM. V was pared by 5 bases and J by 5 bases, with 15 bases between. Here the CDR3 DNA reads TGTGCCAGCAGTATGATTACTGCGGGGTATGGCTACACCTTC. Translating it yields CASSMITAGYGYTF.

The V gene is TRBV4-2, the J gene TRBJ1-5, with 7 bases aligning to TRBD1. Germline CDR1 reads LGHNA; CDR2 reads YNFKEQ. V gave up 0 bases and J gave up 4 bases; unmatched junction bases: 0. The CDR3 runs to 14 residues. CDR3 region: CASSQETGNQPQHF. The CDR3 coding sequence is TGTGCCAGCAGCCAAGAGACAGGGAATCAGCCCCAGCATTTT.

The chain couples TRBV2 to TRBJ1-1, with 9 bases fitting TRBD1. The ends lost 4 bases at V and 5 bases at J; junction bases unmatched: 5. The germline V gene has CDR1 SNHLY and CDR2 FYNNEI. The CDR3 is made up of 14 amino acids. The CDR3 nucleotides read TGTGCCAGCAGTGGACTTGGACAGGGGACTGAAGCTTTCTTT. The encoded protein is CASSGLGQGTEAFF.